These 27 T cell receptor beta chains share one sample of origin, sequenced in a study of cytomegalovirus exposure and HLA in healthy donors. This PCR relied on a set of 60 Vbeta primers and 13 Jbeta primers. The protocol was immunoSEQ multiplex PCR, while the TCRdb copy is restricted to in-frame clones and leaves out a portion. The sample contains 150,000 to 200,000 clones, roughly 85% of which appear only once. The sequenced sample was PBMCs. The receptor set was obtained from a woman aged 45-60 years in good health and CMV-seronegative.

The CDR3 loop is CAARAPRVSGYTF. The CDR3, as DNA: TGTGCCGCACGGGCCCCCAGGGTGTCTGGCTACACCTTC. This chain joins TRBV6-5 and TRBJ1-2, with D possibly TRBD1 on 5 matching bases. Germline V gene data show CDR1 as MNHEY and CDR2 as SVGAGI. There are 13 residues in the CDR3. V lost 11 bases and J lost 7, with 20 bases in between.

The chain couples TRBV13 to TRBJ1-2; a weak D match, TRBD1 (6 bases). From germline, CDR1 is PRHDT and CDR2 FYEKMQ (reference sequence). The CDR3 totals 12 residues. The V gene lost 5 bases and the J gene lost 6 bases, with 10 bases spanning the gap. In nucleotides, the CDR3 is TGTGCCAGCAGCATGGGGGCAAATGGCTACACCTTC. Translating it yields CASSMGANGYTF. The complete variable domain, with remaining parts taken from reference TRBV13 and TRBJ1-2, reads AAGVIQSPRHLIKEKRETATLKCYPIPRHDTVYWYQQGPGQDPQFLISFYEKMQSDKGSIPDRFSAQQFSDYHSELNMSSLELGDSALYFCASSMGANGYTFGSGTRLTVV.

The rearrangement uses TRBV7-2 and TRBJ2-7; TRBD2 agrees at 7 bases. The V gene's germline CDR1 is SGHTA and CDR2 FQGNSA. Trimming cost V 5 bases and J 8 bases; bases outside gene matches: 6. There are 12 residues in the CDR3. CDR3 sequence reads: CASSLGSGKQYF. The CDR3 DNA reads as TGTGCCAGCAGCCTAGGGAGCGGGAAGCAGTACTTC. Drawing the rest from reference TRBV7-2 and TRBJ2-7, the complete variable domain is GAGVSQSPSNKVTEKGKDVELRCDPISGHTALYWYRQSLGQGLEFLIYFQGNSAPDKSGLPSDRFSAERTGGSVSTLTIQRTQQEDSAVYLCASSLGSGKQYFGPGTRLTVT.

The chain couples TRBV14 to TRBJ2-1; 12 nucleotides match TRBD2. This CDR3 has 14 residues. The germline CDR1 and CDR2 sequences are SGHDN and FVKESK. Unmatched junction bases numbered 2, after V lost 4 bases and J lost 7 bases. For the CDR3, the DNA is TGTGCCAGCAGCCCTAGCGGGAGGGCAAATGAGCAGTTCTTC. It encodes CASSPSGRANEQFF.

The sample holds one count of this clone. The rearrangement joins TRBV7-4 to TRBJ2-5; tentative D call: TRBD1 (6 bases). This CDR3 has 15 residues. V lost 4 bases and J 7 bases, leaving 19 bases between the germline ends. Germline V lookup: CDR1 SGHVT, CDR2 SQSDAQ. CDR3 region: CASSSRGQGRATQYF. The CDR3 DNA reads as TGTGCCAGCAGCTCGAGGGGTCAGGGGCGGGCGACCCAGTACTTC. Looking up the rest from reference TRBV7-4 and TRBJ2-5 gives the full variable domain: GAGVSQSPRYKVAKRGRDVALRCDSISGHVTLYWYRQTLGQGSEVLTYSQSDAQRDKSGRPSGRFSAERPERSVSTLKIQRTEQGDSAVYLCASSSRGQGRATQYFGPGTRLLVL.

The chain combines TRBV29-1 with TRBJ2-1, with no clear D. The CDR3 loop spans 12 amino acids. The germline V gene encodes CDR1 SQVTM and CDR2 ANQGSEA. Trimming took off 7 bases at V and 9 bases at J, with 16 bases between the two ends. CDR3 loop: CSGAQSEIEQFF. CDR3 sequence (DNA): TGCAGCGGGGCGCAATCCGAGATTGAGCAGTTCTTC.

The chain is built from TRBV18 and TRBJ2-7; 8 nucleotides line up with TRBD2. The germline V gene has CDR1 KGHSH and CDR2 LQKENI. The V segment lost 3 bases and the J segment 5 bases; nucleotides outside the gene matches: 9. CDR3 length equals 15 residues. The CDR3 sequence is CASSPVLAGRNEQYF. The CDR3 nucleotides are TGTGCCAGCTCACCGGTATTAGCGGGAAGGAACGAGCAGTACTTC.

In this sample, this clone turned up once. The rearrangement joins TRBV15 to TRBJ2-6, with a tentative D call TRBD1 (5 bases). Germline CDR1 and CDR2: LNHNV and YYDKDF (reference sequence). This CDR3 contains 18 residues. The ends were cut back, 0 bases at V and 0 bases at J, with 12 bases in the middle. The CDR3 DNA sequence: TGTGCCACCAGCAGAGACCGGACAAGGGTCTCTGGGGCCAACGTCCTGACTTTC. Encoded protein: CATSRDRTRVSGANVLTF.

This chain uses TRBV5-1 with TRBJ2-1, with no clear D. CDR3 length: 13 amino acids. Between the trimmed V and J ends, which lost 4 bases and 3 bases, there was a span of 8 bases. Germline values: CDR1 SGHRS, CDR2 YFSETQ. CDR3 sequence reads: CASSGEVYNEQFF. In nucleotides, the CDR3 is TGCGCCAGCAGCGGTGAGGTCTACAATGAGCAGTTCTTC.

J is TRBJ2-3 and V is TRBV10-3; TRBD2 matches at 8 bases. Germline V gives CDR1 ENHRY, CDR2 SYGVKD. The CDR3 runs 13 residues. With 9 bases clipped from V and 0 bases from J, the junction kept 2 bases outside the gene matches. CDR3 loop: CAILADSTDTQYF. Written as DNA, the CDR3 is TGTGCCATACTAGCGGATAGCACAGATACGCAGTATTTT.

The chain uses TRBV27 and TRBJ2-3; no reliable D call. This CDR3 comprises 13 residues. Trimming removed 5 bases at V and 2 bases at J, with 8 bases between. CDR1 and CDR2 (germline): MNHEY, SMNVEV (reference sequence). The CDR3 nucleotides read TGTGCCAGCAGTCCCTTATACACAGATACGCAGTATTTT. Protein product: CASSPLYTDTQYF.

The chain has TRBV7-2 and TRBJ2-5; the D gene is possibly TRBD1 (7 bases). The germline CDR1 and CDR2 sequences are SGHTA and FQGNSA. The CDR3 is 15 amino acids. V gave up 4 bases and J gave up 11 bases, with 23 bases separating them. CDR3 sequence: CASSSVPPPGGQQYF. CDR3 DNA sequence: TGTGCCAGCAGCTCCGTCCCCCCCCCAGGGGGGCAGCAGTACTTC. Based on the CDR3 plus reference TRBV7-2 and TRBJ2-5, the full variable domain is GAGVSQSPSNKVTEKGKDVELRCDPISGHTALYWYRQSLGQGLEFLIYFQGNSAPDKSGLPSDRFSAERTGGSVSTLTIQRTQQEDSAVYLCASSSVPPPGGQQYFGPGTRLLVL.

This clone has a handful of counts. The CDR3 DNA is TGTGCCAGCAGCCCGGGACAGTTAAATTCACCCCTCCACTTT. This encodes CASSPGQLNSPLHF. V and J are TRBV5-6 and TRBJ1-6; 7 positions match TRBD1. The junction had 5 bases not matched to a gene; V was cut back by 4 bases and J by 7 bases. CDR1 is SGHDT, CDR2 YYEEEE, per germline. The CDR3 consists of 14 residues.

J is TRBJ1-3 and V is TRBV28; 8 bases match TRBD1. Losses at the gene ends were 7 bases for V and 0 bases for J; bases not matched to a gene: 8. The CDR3 consists of 16 residues. Germline V lookup: CDR1 MDHEN, CDR2 SYDVKM. The CDR3 protein is CASTMGQAGSGNTIYF. The CDR3, as DNA: TGTGCCAGCACCATGGGACAGGCCGGCTCTGGAAACACCATATATTTT.

CDR3 sequence (DNA): TGTGCCATCAGGGGGACTAGCGGGAGAAGGGCAAAGGATACGCAGTATTTT. Residues: CAIRGTSGRRAKDTQYF. The chain uses TRBV10-3 and TRBJ2-3; 14 bases are a match to TRBD2. V shed 6 bases and J 6 bases; nucleotides not matched to a gene: 11. CDR1 and CDR2 from the germline V gene are ENHRY and SYGVKD. This CDR3 is built from 17 residues.

The chain recombines TRBV18 with TRBJ2-1; possibly TRBD2 for D (6 bases). V was cut by 4 bases and J by 3 bases, with 13 bases left in between. Per germline, CDR1 KGHSH and CDR2 LQKENI. The CDR3 length is 15 residues. For the CDR3, the DNA is TGTGCCAGCTCACGAGCCACCGGGGGCTACAATGAGCAGTTCTTC. Its translation is CASSRATGGYNEQFF.

V is TRBV7-2 and J is TRBJ2-7; 9 bases fit TRBD2. CDR1 is SGHTA, CDR2 FQGNSA, per germline. This CDR3 is 16 amino acids long. J gave up 5 bases and V 4 bases, and 12 bases lay outside the gene matches. In DNA form, the CDR3 reads TGTGCCAGCAGCTGGACTAGCGTCCGAGATAGGGACGAGCAGTACTTC. This translates into CASSWTSVRDRDEQYF.

This chain connects TRBV11-2 to TRBJ1-1; D not resolved. Germline CDR1 reads SGHAT; CDR2 reads FQNNGV. V was trimmed by 3 bases and J by 7 bases, leaving 9 bases between them. The CDR3 is made up of 12 amino acids. CDR3 DNA sequence: TGTGCCAGCAGCTTTTCCACGAGTGAAGCTTTCTTT. This translates into CASSFSTSEAFF.

The chain is built from TRBV2 and TRBJ2-7; 15 bases map to TRBD2. V lost 6 bases and J lost 5; bases outside the gene matches: 11. Germline loops: CDR1 SNHLY, CDR2 FYNNEI. There are 17 residues in the CDR3. CDR3 nucleotide sequence: TGTGCCAGCAGAACCGGGACTAGCGGGAGGTCTATCCACGAGCAGTACTTC. Translating it yields CASRTGTSGRSIHEQYF.

The chain has TRBV28 and TRBJ1-5; a weak D match, TRBD1 (6 bases). The germline V and J ends were trimmed by 6 bases and 0 bases, with 12 bases remaining between them. The CDR3 is made up of 15 amino acids. In germline, CDR1 is MDHEN, CDR2 SYDVKM. CDR3 nucleotides: TGTGCCAGCAGGGCCGAGGGGGTTAGCAATCAGCCCCAGCATTTT. It specifies CASRAEGVSNQPQHF.

This clone has only one observation. The gene calls are TRBV27 and TRBJ2-3; 7 positions match TRBD1. V lost 7 bases to trimming and J lost 2 bases; unmatched junction nucleotides: 9. The CDR3 totals 15 residues. In germline, CDR1 is MNHEY, CDR2 SMNVEV (reference sequence). In DNA, the CDR3 is TGTGCCAGCACCATGACAGGGTCTGTCACAGATACGCAGTATTTT. Translated, it gives CASTMTGSVTDTQYF.

The genes are TRBV6-6 and TRBJ2-3; 7 bases are a match to TRBD2. Per the germline V gene, CDR1 is MNHNY and CDR2 is SVGAGI (reference sequence). The V segment lost 9 bases and the J segment 6 bases; nucleotides outside the gene matches: 12. This CDR3 has 14 residues. CDR3 nucleotide sequence: TGTGCCAGTACCCGGGGGGTTCCGTTTGATACGCAGTATTTT. It translates to CASTRGVPFDTQYF.

V is TRBV29-1 and J is TRBJ1-2, with D unclear. CDR1 and CDR2 (germline): SQVTM, ANQGSEA. V lost 1 base to trimming and J lost 4 bases, with 4 bases between them. The CDR3 spans 11 residues. The CDR3 here is CSVEGSYGYTF. The CDR3, as DNA: TGCAGCGTTGAAGGGAGCTATGGCTACACCTTC.

The V gene is TRBV7-2, the J gene TRBJ2-5; 7 bases agree with TRBD2. Germline V gene sequence: CDR1 SGHTA, CDR2 FQGNSA. With V trimmed by 4 bases and J by 3 bases, 11 bases remained unmatched. This CDR3 contains 16 residues. CDR3 amino acids: CASSSPPSGLEETQYF. The CDR3 nucleotides read TGTGCCAGCAGCTCACCTCCTAGCGGCCTTGAAGAGACCCAGTACTTC.

The rearrangement links TRBV19 to TRBJ2-1; tentative D call: TRBD2 (6 bases). Germline V gene lookup returns CDR1 LNHDA and CDR2 SQIVND (reference sequence). The V end lost 6 bases, the J end lost 5 bases, and 11 bases lay between the germline ends. The CDR3 is 13 residues long. The CDR3 DNA sequence: TGTGCCAGTAGGACCGGGACTGACAATGAGCAGTTCTTC. Protein: CASRTGTDNEQFF.

This chain uses TRBV28 with TRBJ2-7, with D possibly TRBD2 on 5 matching bases. The ends were cut back, 7 bases at V and 0 bases at J, with 10 bases in the middle. Germline V gene sequence: CDR1 MDHEN, CDR2 SYDVKM. The CDR3 consists of 13 residues. CDR3 protein: CASTSTNSYEQYF. DNA of the CDR3: TGTGCCAGCACCTCGACTAACTCCTACGAGCAGTACTTC.

The rearrangement joins TRBV5-1 to TRBJ2-3, with 9 bases aligning to TRBD2. Germline V gene sequence: CDR1 SGHRS, CDR2 YFSETQ. Trimming removed 4 bases from V and 8 bases from J; junction bases left unmatched: 14. The CDR3 is 16 residues long. The CDR3 nucleotides read TGCGCCAGCAGCCCCTGGAGGGCTAGCGGGACCCTTACGCAGTATTTT. Protein product: CASSPWRASGTLTQYF.